Listed below are T cell receptor beta chains from one sample, sequenced in a study of blood T cell repertoires in COVID-19. Method: immunoSEQ multiplex PCR; TCRdb's copy keeps in-frame clones and lacks some. The data show under 400,000 clones, roughly 87% seen once. The sequenced sample was peripheral blood. These receptors came from a woman aged 55-70 years with COVID-19, enrolled during active disease. Each CDR3 is given with its conserved first and last residue. The order of the fields is V gene, D gene, CDR3 length, clone size, J gene, CDR3 DNA, CDR3 protein. A D gene is named only where the DNA matches it firmly. Size is stated for part of the rows, as once, few or many counts, or as a class when the clone is expanded.

TRBV18	TRBD1	16	NA	TRBJ1-3	TGTGCCAGCTCACCCCTCCCCGGACAGGGGCGAAACACCATATATTTT	CASSPLPGQGRNTIYF
TRBV4-1	TRBD1	16	NA	TRBJ1-1	TGCGCCAGCAGCCAAGACGGGGACAGTCAGAACACTGAAGCTTTCTTT	CASSQDGDSQNTEAFF
TRBV5-1	TRBD1	15	NA	TRBJ2-7	TGCGCCAGCAGCCTTCCCGGGACAGGGATATACGAGCAGTACTTC	CASSLPGTGIYEQYF
TRBV6-5	TRBD2	15	NA	TRBJ2-5	TGTGCCAGCAGTTACGAGCGGGGGGGCCGGGAGACCCAGTACTTC	CASSYERGGRETQYF
TRBV14	NA	14	NA	TRBJ1-1	TGTGCCAGCAGCCAGCCGGAGGTGAACACTGAAGCTTTCTTT	CASSQPEVNTEAFF
TRBV19	NA	19	NA	TRBJ1-5	TGTGCCAGTAGTATAGACGATCCCCTCCTGACGCGGGGGGGACAGCCCCAGCATTTT	CASSIDDPLLTRGGQPQHF
TRBV19	NA	14	NA	TRBJ1-1	TGTGCCAGTAGCAAACAGGGTAGGAACACTGAAGCTTTCTTT	CASSKQGRNTEAFF
TRBV7-3	TRBD2	20	NA	TRBJ2-2	TGTGCCAGCAGCTTAAGGCCGCCCGGGACTAGCGGGGTGAACACCGGGGAGCTGTTTTTT	CASSLRPPGTSGVNTGELFF
TRBV27	TRBD1	13	NA	TRBJ2-5	TGTGCCAGCAGAGGACAGGGCAGAGAGACCCAGTACTTC	CASRGQGRETQYF
TRBV2	NA	17	NA	TRBJ1-4	TGTGCCAGCAGTCACCCGAATGAGGTCGGAGCTAATGAAAAACTGTTTTTT	CASSHPNEVGANEKLFF
TRBV5-1	NA	12	NA	TRBJ2-5	TGCGCCAGCAGCTTGTTCGGGGAGACCCAGTACTTC	CASSLFGETQYF
TRBV7-2	TRBD2	15	NA	TRBJ2-2	TGTGCCAGCAGCTTATCGAGGGGACTATCCGGGGAGCTGTTTTTT	CASSLSRGLSGELFF
TRBV25-1	NA	14	NA	TRBJ2-1	TGTGCCAGCACCCAAAGGGGGGGACCGCATGAGCAGTTCTTC	CASTQRGGPHEQFF
TRBV30	NA	12	NA	TRBJ2-7	TGTGCCTGGACCACGGGGGTGGTCGAGCAGTACTTC	CAWTTGVVEQYF
TRBV7-8	TRBD2	16	NA	TRBJ2-5	TGTGCCAGCAGCCCCGGACTAGCGGGGGCCCAAGAGACCCAGTACTTC	CASSPGLAGAQETQYF
TRBV7-3	TRBD1	18	once	TRBJ2-3	TGTGCCAGCAGCCCAGGTTCCGGGACAGGGGGCCGCACAGATACGCAGTATTTT	CASSPGSGTGGRTDTQYF
TRBV27	NA	15	NA	TRBJ2-2	TGTGCCAGCAGTTTCTCAACGGGGAACACCGGGGAGCTGTTTTTT	CASSFSTGNTGELFF
TRBV4-1	NA	16	NA	TRBJ1-5	TGCGCCAGCAGCCAAGAGGGTCTCAGGGTCGATCAGCCCCAGCATTTT	CASSQEGLRVDQPQHF
TRBV7-2	TRBD1	15	NA	TRBJ1-5	TGTGCCAGCAGTGCTAGGACAGGGGAGGGACAGCCCCAGCATTTT	CASSARTGEGQPQHF
TRBV7-8	NA	15	NA	TRBJ1-1	TGTGCCAGCCAGAGGGAAAGGTCGTCGAACACTGAAGCTTTCTTT	CASQRERSSNTEAFF